This T cell receptor (beta chain) emerged from a study of OX40 agonist ivuxolimab in advanced cancers. Clones were read by immunoSEQ multiplex PCR, and TCRdb kept only the in-frame ones, dropping some. The table shows 70,000 to 95,000 clones, with 80% to 90% occurring only once. The investigators sampled blood at baseline, at cycle 4 day 1, and at cycle 7 day 1. This receptor was identified in an adult with an advanced solid tumor such as melanoma, head and neck, liver or kidney cancer. This material consisted of CD4+ or CD8+ T cells sorted from blood, taken in a trial of the OX40 agonist ivuxolimab.

Here the CDR3 reads CASSGTGDGYTF. The CDR3 nucleotides read TGTGCCAGCAGCGGGACAGGGGACGGCTACACCTTC. The rearrangement links TRBV9 to TRBJ1-2; 9 bases are shared with TRBD1. The CDR3 is 12 residues long. Germline lookup yields CDR1 SGDLS and CDR2 YYNGEE. V lost 3 bases and J lost 8; bases outside the gene matches: 2.